This paragraph reports one TCR beta chain. The antigen is undetermined. The data derive from a study of CD8+CD57+ T cells in acquired aplastic anemia. Genomic DNA provided the template from which TCR beta VDJ and CDR3 profiles were obtained. TCRdb re-derived calls from the reads in MiXCR, one entry per CDR3 protein. The data show about 200,000 distinct CDR3 sequences, 60% to 80% seen once. Findings and caveats of the study: Sharing between patients and controls was observed for around 30 CD8+ CDR3 sequences. In CD8+ cells, Simpson's diversity showed no significant difference between patients and controls.

The authors sequenced patients whose flow cytometry had shown CD8+CD57+ cell expansion. Patients uniformly had severe acquired aplastic anemia. Each patient gave a blood sample that was collected before any therapy had been received. V shed 2 bases and J 4 bases; nucleotides not matched to a gene: 6. Germline values: CDR1 SGHTA, CDR2 FQGTGA. The CDR3 totals 16 residues. The sequence was collected from a human donor with aplastic anemia. The sample taken for sequencing was sorted CD4+, CD8+, or CD8+CD57+ T cells (not recorded which) from PBMCs. The V and J genes are TRBV7-3 and TRBJ2-1; 9 bases align to TRBD2. CDR3 loop: CASSLAAGGRYNEQFF. DNA for the CDR3: TGTGCCAGCAGCTTAGCAGCGGGGGGACGATACAATGAGCAGTTCTTC.